These 25 T cell receptor beta chains were sequenced from one sample in a study of blood T cell repertoires in COVID-19. Sequenced by immunoSEQ multiplex PCR; TCRdb stores in-frame clones only, minus some. The table lists under 550,000 clones, approximately 90% of them singletons, with approximately 0.92% in the top ten. The sequenced sample was peripheral blood. All receptors derive from a man aged 18-30 years with COVID-19, enrolled during active disease.

The chain links TRBV3-1 (or the pseudogene TRBV3-2) to TRBJ2-4; TRBD2 might be the D (6 bases). Germline CDR1 reads LGHDT; CDR2 reads YNNKEL (reference sequence). V was cut by 0 bases and J by 15 bases, with 12 bases left in between. The CDR3 is 12 residues long. CDR3 amino acids: CASSQERRVWYF. The CDR3 coding sequence is TGTGCCAGCAGCCAAGAGCGGAGGGTATGGTACTTC.

The chain has TRBV11-2 and TRBJ1-3; no firm D call. Germline V lookup: CDR1 SGHAT, CDR2 FQNNGV. CDR3 length equals 14 residues. The V and J ends lost 7 bases and 0 bases respectively, with 10 bases between them. CDR3 protein: CASTLTGSGNTIYF. CDR3 DNA: TGTGCCAGCACCCTGACGGGCTCTGGAAACACCATATATTTT.

The chain combines TRBV3-1 (or the pseudogene TRBV3-2) with TRBJ2-7; 8 nucleotides agree with TRBD2. V dropped 5 bases and J dropped 0; count of bases not matched to a gene: 9. The CDR3 covers 16 residues. Germline lookup yields CDR1 LGHDT and CDR2 YNNKEL (reference sequence). CDR3 sequence reads: CASSAPLRGDSYEQYF. The CDR3 DNA reads TGTGCCAGCAGCGCTCCCTTGCGGGGGGACTCCTACGAGCAGTACTTC.

The CDR3 coding sequence is TGTGCCATCAGTGAGGGACTAGCGGGAGGACCGAGCTCCTACAATGAGCAGTTCTTC. Protein sequence: CAISEGLAGGPSSYNEQFF. The gene calls are TRBV10-3 and TRBJ2-1; 14 positions match TRBD2. This CDR3 region has 19 residues. Germline CDR1 reads ENHRY; CDR2 reads SYGVKD. V dropped 2 bases and J dropped 0; count of bases not matched to a gene: 6.

The rearrangement links TRBV4-2 to TRBJ2-5, with D hard to call. Germline V gene data show CDR1 as LGHNA and CDR2 as YNFKEQ. CDR3 length: 17 residues. With 1 base removed from V and 1 base from J, the gap between germline ends came to 16 bases. CDR3 protein: CASSQVSPDTFQETQYF. In DNA form, the CDR3 reads TGTGCCAGCAGCCAAGTTTCACCCGACACCTTCCAAGAGACCCAGTACTTC.

The chain is built from TRBV7-9 and TRBJ2-1; 10 nucleotides align to TRBD1. V shed 1 base and J 8 bases; nucleotides not matched to a gene: 5. The germline V gene encodes CDR1 SEHNR and CDR2 FQNEAQ (reference sequence). The length of the CDR3 is 15 residues. As DNA, the CDR3 is TGTGCCAGCAGCTTAGGACAGGGGGCGGTGGATGAGCAGTTCTTC. Protein: CASSLGQGAVDEQFF.

The chain has TRBV27 and TRBJ1-2, with TRBD1 identical over 8 bases. The CDR3 has 15 amino acids. Trimming at V came to 4 bases and at J to 6 bases, leaving 10 bases not matched to a gene. Germline V gene data show CDR1 as MNHEY and CDR2 as SMNVEV (reference sequence). In nucleotides, the CDR3 is TGTGCCAGCAGTTCGGGAGGCCAGGGGGCGCATGGCTACACCTTC. This sequence encodes CASSSGGQGAHGYTF.

The chain carries TRBV2 and TRBJ2-3; 9 positions agree with TRBD2. The CDR3 sequence is 13 residues long. After removal of 6 bases from V and 6 bases from J, the junction contained 4 bases not matched to a gene. The germline CDR1 and CDR2 sequences are SNHLY and FYNNEI. In DNA, the CDR3 is TGTGCCAGCAGACTAGCGGGTGGGGATACGCAGTATTTT. Translating gives CASRLAGGDTQYF.

This chain connects TRBV28 to TRBJ1-1; tentative D call: TRBD1 (6 bases). V lost 2 bases and J 1 base, leaving 8 bases between the germline ends. The CDR3 is 14 amino acids. Germline CDR1 and CDR2: MDHEN and SYDVKM. The CDR3 sequence is CASSLPGANTEAFF. CDR3 DNA sequence: TGTGCCAGCAGTTTACCAGGGGCGAACACTGAAGCTTTCTTT.

The chain recombines TRBV7-6 with TRBJ2-2, with 12 bases that match TRBD2. Germline lookup yields CDR1 SGHVS and CDR2 FNYEAQ. The V segment lost 5 bases and the J segment 5 bases; nucleotides outside the gene matches: 3. There are 15 residues in the CDR3. In DNA form, the CDR3 reads TGTGCCAGCAGCCACGGACTAGCGGGGACCGGGGAGCTGTTTTTT. The encoded protein is CASSHGLAGTGELFF.

The table lists this clone with a count of one. V gene TRBV4-1 combines with J gene TRBJ2-1, with D perhaps matching TRBD1 (6 bases). V lost 0 bases and J lost 8, with 17 bases in between. This CDR3 has 16 residues. From germline, CDR1 is MGHRA and CDR2 YSYEKL. The CDR3 region is CASSQEAGDYYYEQFF. For the CDR3, the DNA is TGCGCCAGCAGCCAAGAGGCAGGGGATTATTATTATGAGCAGTTCTTC.

The CDR3 DNA reads as TGTGCCAGCAGCTTGGCCCGGGGGGCCCCCTACGAGCAGTACTTC. Encoded protein: CASSLARGAPYEQYF. The rearrangement links TRBV5-6 to TRBJ2-7, with TRBD2 as a possible D gene (7 bases). Germline lookup yields CDR1 SGHDT and CDR2 YYEEEE. CDR3 length equals 15 residues. V was clipped by 0 bases and J by 2 bases, with 12 bases between them.

The chain links TRBV11-3 to TRBJ2-1, with 12 nucleotides matching TRBD2. V lost 5 bases to trimming and J lost 8 bases; unmatched junction nucleotides: 10. This CDR3 has 16 residues. In germline, CDR1 is SGHNT, CDR2 YENEEA. CDR3 sequence (DNA): TGTGCCAGCAGCGCCAAATTCCTAGCGGGAGGGGATGAGCAGTTCTTC. This translates into CASSAKFLAGGDEQFF. Supplemented by reference TRBV11-3 and TRBJ2-1, the full variable domain reads EAGVVQSPRYKIIEKKQPVAFWCNPISGHNTLYWYLQNLGQGPELLIRYENEEAVDDSQLPKDRFSAERLKGVDSTLKIQPAELGDSAVYLCASSAKFLAGGDEQFFGPGTRLTVL.

The chain employs TRBV6-5 and TRBJ1-6; 7 bases align to TRBD1. The CDR3 consists of 14 residues. Looked up from germline, CDR1 is MNHEY and CDR2 is SVGAGI. J lost 8 bases, V lost 5 bases, and 6 bases had no gene match. CDR3 sequence reads: CASSNRGGDSPLHF. As DNA, the CDR3 is TGTGCCAGCAGTAACAGGGGAGGAGATTCACCCCTCCACTTT.

This clone was seen once. The rearrangement links TRBV5-1 to TRBJ1-4; TRBD1 agrees at 9 bases. From germline, CDR1 is SGHRS and CDR2 YFSETQ. This CDR3 spans 16 amino acids. V was clipped by 1 base and J by 4 bases; unmatched bases: 5. CDR3 nucleotide sequence: TGCGCCAGCAGCTTGCAAGTGGGACAGGGTAATGAAAAACTGTTTTTT. Protein: CASSLQVGQGNEKLFF.

CDR3 sequence: CASSDQVSSTDTQYF. DNA of the CDR3: TGTGCCAGCAGTGATCAGGTCTCATCCACAGATACGCAGTATTTT. The chain uses TRBV6-1 and TRBJ2-3; D ambiguous. This CDR3 has 15 amino acids. V lost 3 bases and J 2 bases, leaving 12 bases between the germline ends. Germline V CDR1 and CDR2: MNHNS, SASEGT.

The J gene is TRBJ2-7, the V gene TRBV7-3; 7 nucleotides match TRBD2. Germline V CDR1 and CDR2: SGHTA, FQGTGA. The length of the CDR3 is 18 residues. CDR3 in DNA: TGTTGCCAACGATGGTTGGGTAAAAAGCGGGGCCCCTCCTACGAGCAGTACTTC. It yields the protein CCQRWLGKKRGPSYEQYF.

V and J are TRBV2 and TRBJ1-1; D not certain. The CDR3 sequence is 13 residues long. Germline CDR1 reads SNHLY; CDR2 reads FYNNEI. V was clipped by 5 bases and J by 6 bases, with 13 bases between them. CDR3 DNA: TGTGCCAGCAGTAACGACTATAGGGCTGAAGCTTTCTTT. Residues: CASSNDYRAEAFF.

The chain uses TRBV5-1 and TRBJ2-3, with TRBD1 matching over 7 bases. V gave up 5 bases and J gave up 2 bases; unmatched junction bases: 8. Germline values: CDR1 SGHRS, CDR2 YFSETQ. The CDR3 totals 15 residues. DNA of the CDR3: TGCGCCAGCAGTTACGGACAGGCATACACAGATACGCAGTATTTT. This sequence encodes CASSYGQAYTDTQYF.

The chain uses TRBV6-5 and TRBJ2-7; 10 bases are a match to TRBD1. This CDR3 has 14 residues. Germline-derived CDR1 and CDR2 are MNHEY and SVGAGI. Unmatched junction bases numbered 8, after V lost 10 bases and J lost 2 bases. CDR3 in DNA: TGTGCCACTATCTCGACAGGGGGCCCCTACGAGCAGTACTTC. Protein: CATISTGGPYEQYF.

The gene calls are TRBV30 and TRBJ1-1; no clear D gene. The V and J ends lost 2 bases and 8 bases respectively, with 15 bases between them. The CDR3 contains 13 residues. Germline V gene lookup returns CDR1 GTSNPN and CDR2 SVGIG (reference sequence). The CDR3 DNA sequence: TGTGCCTGGAGTTGGGCCATCACGGGGGAAGCTTTCTTT. Translation gives CAWSWAITGEAFF.

CDR3 sequence: CASSLGSSYNEQFF. The CDR3 DNA follows: TGTGCCAGCAGCTTAGGGAGCTCCTACAATGAGCAGTTCTTC. This chain uses TRBV7-3 with TRBJ2-1, with a possible D match to TRBD2 (5 bases). CDR1 is SGHTA and CDR2 is FQGTGA in the germline V gene. Deletions cut 2 bases from V and 0 bases from J, with 5 bases between. CDR3 size: 14 residues.

DNA of the CDR3: TGTGCCAGCAATATCGCTAACTATGGCTACACCTTC. Protein: CASNIANYGYTF. The chain has TRBV2 and TRBJ1-2; no firm D call. CDR1 SNHLY and CDR2 FYNNEI come from the germline V gene. Trimming left V 7 bases short and J 0 bases short, with 6 bases between. CDR3 length: 12 amino acids.

V gene TRBV2 combines with J gene TRBJ2-5; 11 bases are a match to TRBD2. Losses at the gene ends were 5 bases for V and 2 bases for J; bases not matched to a gene: 4. The CDR3 is made up of 15 amino acids. Germline V gene sequence: CDR1 SNHLY, CDR2 FYNNEI. CDR3 DNA sequence: TGTGCCAGCAGTCCTCGACTAGCGGGACAAGAGACCCAGTACTTC. This encodes CASSPRLAGQETQYF.

J is TRBJ2-3 and V is TRBV19, with 11 positions matching TRBD1. With 6 bases clipped from V and 3 bases from J, the junction kept 8 bases outside the gene matches. Germline V gives CDR1 LNHDA, CDR2 SQIVND (reference sequence). The CDR3 is 16 residues long. CDR3: CASSSPRDRGTDTQYF. DNA for the CDR3: TGTGCCAGTAGCTCCCCGCGGGACAGGGGGACAGATACGCAGTATTTT.